This paragraph reports one T cell receptor (beta chain). This CDR3 has 16 residues. Germline values: CDR1 SGHRS, CDR2 YFSETQ. V lost 5 bases, J lost 6 bases, and 14 bases stayed unmatched. These data are taken from a study of blood T cell repertoires in COVID-19. In the study overall: Sites in the United States, Italy and Spain provided acute and convalescent COVID-19 samples.

Here immunoSEQ multiplex PCR was the method, and the copy in TCRdb shows in-frame clones only, minus some. The data contain 110,000 or so clones, 75% to 90% of them singletons. Material: peripheral blood. The origin of this receptor is a woman aged 60 to 75 with COVID-19, enrolled during active disease. The rearrangement joins TRBV5-1 to TRBJ2-7; 10 positions agree with TRBD2. Written as DNA, the CDR3 is TGCGCCAGCAGAATTGCACCTAGCGGGGGTGCAGGCGAGCAGTACTTC. It encodes CASRIAPSGGAGEQYF.